Sequencing of this T cell receptor beta chain was carried out in a study of radiotherapy plus CTLA-4 blockade in lung cancer. Study in general: Patients showed objective responses in about 20% of cases, and disease control was achieved by roughly 30%.

General study points: After radiotherapy and ipilimumab, tumor-derived clones expanded in peripheral blood.

On this clone itself: What it binds is not known.

The method was immunoSEQ multiplex PCR; TCRdb's version includes in-frame clones alone and lacks a portion of them. This repertoire shows over 80,000 clones, about four fifths found once; its top ten account for 0.82%. Treatment of patients with chemo-refractory metastatic non-small-cell lung cancer consisted of focal radiation plus CTLA-4 blockade with ipilimumab. The ends lost 2 bases at V and 6 bases at J; junction bases unmatched: 9. CDR3 size: 16 residues. Per the germline V gene, CDR1 is KGHSH and CDR2 is LQKENI. The rearrangement uses TRBV18 and TRBJ1-4; 7 bases map to TRBD1. The clonotype comes from a human donor with non-small cell lung cancer who had stable disease on radiotherapy plus ipilimumab. Material: peripheral blood, obtained from a patient treated with radiotherapy plus ipilimumab. CDR3: CASSPKNRGTDEKLFF. As DNA, the CDR3 is TGTGCCAGCTCACCAAAGAACAGGGGTACAGATGAAAAACTGTTTTTT.